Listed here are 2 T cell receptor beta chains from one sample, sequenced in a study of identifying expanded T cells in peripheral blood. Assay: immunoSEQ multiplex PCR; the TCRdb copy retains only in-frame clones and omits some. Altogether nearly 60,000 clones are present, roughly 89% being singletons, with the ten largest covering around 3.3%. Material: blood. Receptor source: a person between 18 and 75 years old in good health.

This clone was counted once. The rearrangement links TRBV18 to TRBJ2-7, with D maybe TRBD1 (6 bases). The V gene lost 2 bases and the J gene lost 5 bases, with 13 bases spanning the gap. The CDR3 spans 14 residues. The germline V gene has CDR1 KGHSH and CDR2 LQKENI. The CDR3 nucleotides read TGTGCCAGCTCACCAGGGGCAGGGGCCAACGAGCAGTACTTC. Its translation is CASSPGAGANEQYF.

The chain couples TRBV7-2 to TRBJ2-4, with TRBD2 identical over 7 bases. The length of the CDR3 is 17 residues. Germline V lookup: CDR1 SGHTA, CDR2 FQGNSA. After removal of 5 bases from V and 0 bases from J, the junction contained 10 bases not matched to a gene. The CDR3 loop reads CASSPRAGLLAKNIQYF. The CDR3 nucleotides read TGTGCCAGCAGCCCAAGAGCGGGACTCCTAGCCAAAAACATTCAGTACTTC.